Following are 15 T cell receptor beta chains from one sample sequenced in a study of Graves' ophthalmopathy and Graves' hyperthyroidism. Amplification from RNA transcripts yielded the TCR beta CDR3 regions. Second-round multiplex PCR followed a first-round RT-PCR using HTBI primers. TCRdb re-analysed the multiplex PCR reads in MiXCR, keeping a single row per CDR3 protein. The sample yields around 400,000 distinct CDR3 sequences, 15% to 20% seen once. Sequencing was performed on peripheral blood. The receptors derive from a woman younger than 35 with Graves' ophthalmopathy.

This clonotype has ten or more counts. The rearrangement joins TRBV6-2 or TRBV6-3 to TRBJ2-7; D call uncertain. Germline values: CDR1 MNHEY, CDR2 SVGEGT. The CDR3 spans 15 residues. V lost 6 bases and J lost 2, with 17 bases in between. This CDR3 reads CASSNGPRRAYEQYF. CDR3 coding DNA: TGTGCCAGCAGCAACGGACCCCGCCGGGCCTACGAGCAGTACTTC.

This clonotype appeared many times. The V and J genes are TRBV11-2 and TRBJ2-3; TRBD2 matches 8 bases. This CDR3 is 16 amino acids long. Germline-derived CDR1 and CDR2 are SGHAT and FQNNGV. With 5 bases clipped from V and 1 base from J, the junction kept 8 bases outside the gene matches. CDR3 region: CASSPLETSGTDTQYF. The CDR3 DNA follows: TGTGCCAGCAGCCCGTTGGAGACTAGCGGCACAGATACGCAGTATTTT. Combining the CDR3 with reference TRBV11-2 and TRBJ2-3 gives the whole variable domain EAGVAQSPRYKIIEKRQSVAFWCNPISGHATLYWYQQILGQGPKLLIQFQNNGVVDDSQLPKDRFSAERLKGVDSTLKIQPAKLEDSAVYLCASSPLETSGTDTQYFGPGTRLTVL.

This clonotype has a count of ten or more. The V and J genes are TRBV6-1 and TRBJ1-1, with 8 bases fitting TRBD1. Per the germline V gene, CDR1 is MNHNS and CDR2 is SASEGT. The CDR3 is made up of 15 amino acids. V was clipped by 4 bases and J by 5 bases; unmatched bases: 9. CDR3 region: CASSVDREGNTEAFF. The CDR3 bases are TGTGCCAGCAGTGTGGACAGGGAGGGGAATACTGAAGCTTTCTTT.

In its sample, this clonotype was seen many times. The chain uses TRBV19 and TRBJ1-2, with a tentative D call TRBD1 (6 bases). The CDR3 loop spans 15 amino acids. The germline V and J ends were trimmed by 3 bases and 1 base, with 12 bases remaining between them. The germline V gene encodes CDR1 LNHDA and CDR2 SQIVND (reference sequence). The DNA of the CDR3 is TGTGCCAGTAGTATGACAGGCTCCCTTAACTATGGCTACACCTTC. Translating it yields CASSMTGSLNYGYTF. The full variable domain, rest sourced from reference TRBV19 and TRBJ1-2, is DGGITQSPKYLFRKEGQNVTLSCEQNLNHDAMYWYRQDPGQGLRLIYYSQIVNDFQKGDIAEGYSVSREKKESFPLTVTSAQKNPTAFYLCASSMTGSLNYGYTFGSGTRLTVV.

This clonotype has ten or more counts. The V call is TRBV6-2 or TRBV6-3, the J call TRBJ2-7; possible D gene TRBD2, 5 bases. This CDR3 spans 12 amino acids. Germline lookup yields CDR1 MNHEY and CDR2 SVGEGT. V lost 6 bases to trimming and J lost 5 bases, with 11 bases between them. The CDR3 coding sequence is TGTGCCAGCAGCGACCCGGGGAACGAGCAGTACTTC. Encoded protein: CASSDPGNEQYF.

The CDR3 spells CASTPGASGRRETQYF. DNA of the CDR3: TGTGCCAGCACCCCGGGGGCTAGCGGGAGAAGAGAGACCCAGTACTTC. This chain connects TRBV11-3 to TRBJ2-5; 10 positions agree with TRBD2. From germline, CDR1 is SGHNT and CDR2 YENEEA. V lost 7 bases and J lost 4; bases outside the gene matches: 12. The CDR3 has 16 residues.

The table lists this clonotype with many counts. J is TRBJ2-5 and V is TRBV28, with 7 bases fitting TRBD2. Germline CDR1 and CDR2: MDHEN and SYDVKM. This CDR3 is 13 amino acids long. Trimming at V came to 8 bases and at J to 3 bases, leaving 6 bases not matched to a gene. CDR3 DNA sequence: TGTGCCAGCCTCCTGGCGGGAGAAGAGACCCAGTACTTC. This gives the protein CASLLAGEETQYF.

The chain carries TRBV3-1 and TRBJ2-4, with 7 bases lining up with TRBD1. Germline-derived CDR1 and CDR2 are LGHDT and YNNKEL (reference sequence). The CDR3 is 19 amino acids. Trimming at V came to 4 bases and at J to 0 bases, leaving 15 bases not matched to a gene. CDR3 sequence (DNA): TGTGCCAGCAGCCCACGTCCCGGGACAGTGCCGCTAGCCAAAAACATTCAGTACTTC. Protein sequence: CASSPRPGTVPLAKNIQYF.

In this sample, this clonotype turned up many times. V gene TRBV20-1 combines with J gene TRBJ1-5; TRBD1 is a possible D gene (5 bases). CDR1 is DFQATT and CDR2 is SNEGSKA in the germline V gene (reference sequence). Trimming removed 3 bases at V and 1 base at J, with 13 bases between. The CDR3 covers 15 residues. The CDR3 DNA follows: TGCAGTGCTAGCCGCCGGGGGACGAGCAATCAGCCCCAGCATTTT. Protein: CSASRRGTSNQPQHF.

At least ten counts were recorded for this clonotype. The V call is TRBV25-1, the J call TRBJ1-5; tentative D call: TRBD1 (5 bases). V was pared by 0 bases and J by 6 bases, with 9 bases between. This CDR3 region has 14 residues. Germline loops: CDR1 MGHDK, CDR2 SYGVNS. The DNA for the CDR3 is TGTGCCAGCAGTGAATACAGGGACGGTCAGCCCCAGCATTTT. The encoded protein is CASSEYRDGQPQHF.

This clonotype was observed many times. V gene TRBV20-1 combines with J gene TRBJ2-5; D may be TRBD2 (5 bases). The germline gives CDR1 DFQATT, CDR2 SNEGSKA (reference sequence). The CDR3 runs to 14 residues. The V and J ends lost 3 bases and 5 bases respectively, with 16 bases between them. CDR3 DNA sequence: TGCAGTGCTAGGGGGAGCTTAACCTGGGAGACCCAGTACTTC. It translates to CSARGSLTWETQYF.

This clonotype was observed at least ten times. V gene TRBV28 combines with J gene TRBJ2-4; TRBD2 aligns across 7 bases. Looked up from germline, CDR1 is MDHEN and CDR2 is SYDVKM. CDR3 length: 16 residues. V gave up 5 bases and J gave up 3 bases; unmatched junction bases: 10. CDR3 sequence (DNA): TGTGCCAGCAGTCCCGCGTGGGGGGGGGTCAAAAACATTCAGTACTTC. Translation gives CASSPAWGGVKNIQYF.

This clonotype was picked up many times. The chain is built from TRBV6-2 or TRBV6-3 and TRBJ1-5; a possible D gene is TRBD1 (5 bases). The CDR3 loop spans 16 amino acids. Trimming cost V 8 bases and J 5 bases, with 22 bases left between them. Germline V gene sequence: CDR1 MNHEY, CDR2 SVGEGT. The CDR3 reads CASLGNRGGVDQPQHF. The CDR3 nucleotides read TGTGCCAGCCTAGGGAACCGGGGGGGTGTCGATCAGCCCCAGCATTTT.

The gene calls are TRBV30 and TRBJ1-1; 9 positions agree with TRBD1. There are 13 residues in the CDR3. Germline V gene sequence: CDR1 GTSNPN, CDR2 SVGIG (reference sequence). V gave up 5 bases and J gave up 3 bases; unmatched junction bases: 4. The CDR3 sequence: CAWRGQGDTEAFF. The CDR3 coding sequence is TGTGCCTGGCGGGGACAGGGTGACACTGAAGCTTTCTTT.

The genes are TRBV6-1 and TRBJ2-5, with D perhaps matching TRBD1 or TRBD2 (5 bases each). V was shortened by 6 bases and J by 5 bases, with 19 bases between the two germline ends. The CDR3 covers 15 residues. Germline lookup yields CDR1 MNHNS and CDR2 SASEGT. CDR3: CASSRSRDPGETQYF. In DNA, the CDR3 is TGTGCCAGCAGCCGCTCCAGGGACCCGGGGGAGACCCAGTACTTC.